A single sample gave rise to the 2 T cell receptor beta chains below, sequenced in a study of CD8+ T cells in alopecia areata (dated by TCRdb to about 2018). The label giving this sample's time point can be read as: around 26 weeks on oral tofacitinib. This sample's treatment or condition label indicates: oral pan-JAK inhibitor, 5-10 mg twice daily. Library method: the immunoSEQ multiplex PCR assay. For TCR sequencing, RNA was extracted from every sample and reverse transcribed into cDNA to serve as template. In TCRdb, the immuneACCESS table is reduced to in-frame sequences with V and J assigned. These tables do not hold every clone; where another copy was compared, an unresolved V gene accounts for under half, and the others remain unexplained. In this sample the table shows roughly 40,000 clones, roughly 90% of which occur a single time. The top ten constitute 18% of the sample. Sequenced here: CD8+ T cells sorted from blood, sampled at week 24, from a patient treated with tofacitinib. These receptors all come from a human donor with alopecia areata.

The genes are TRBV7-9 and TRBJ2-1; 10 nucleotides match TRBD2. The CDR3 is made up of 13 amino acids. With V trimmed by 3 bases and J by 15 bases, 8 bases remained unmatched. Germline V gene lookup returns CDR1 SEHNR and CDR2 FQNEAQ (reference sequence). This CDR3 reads CASSFPSGGQGFF. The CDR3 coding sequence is TGTGCCAGCAGCTTTCCTAGCGGGGGTCAGGGGTTCTTC.

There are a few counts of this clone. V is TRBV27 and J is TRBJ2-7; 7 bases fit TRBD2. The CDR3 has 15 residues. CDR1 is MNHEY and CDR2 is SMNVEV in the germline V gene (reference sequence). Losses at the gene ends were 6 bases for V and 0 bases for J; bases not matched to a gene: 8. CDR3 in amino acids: CASSISGASSYEQYF. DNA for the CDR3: TGTGCCAGCAGCATAAGCGGGGCGAGCTCCTACGAGCAGTACTTC.